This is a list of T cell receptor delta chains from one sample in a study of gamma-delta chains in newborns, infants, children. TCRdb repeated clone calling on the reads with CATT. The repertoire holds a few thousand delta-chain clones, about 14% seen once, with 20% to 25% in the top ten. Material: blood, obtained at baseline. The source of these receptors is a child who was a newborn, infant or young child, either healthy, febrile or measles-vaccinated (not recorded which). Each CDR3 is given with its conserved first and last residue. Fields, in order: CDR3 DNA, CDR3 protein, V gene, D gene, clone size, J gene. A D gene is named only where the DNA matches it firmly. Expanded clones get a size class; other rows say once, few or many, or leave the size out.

TGTGCTCTTGGGGACTCAATAGCCTTCCTACGAGGTGGGGGATACCGACGGCCCCAGTACACCGATAAACTCATCTTT CALGDSIAFLRGGGYRRPQYTDKLIF TRDV1 - - TRDJ1
TGTGCCTGTGACACCGTTTTGGTGGGGGATACTGGGGGACTCATCTTT CACDTVLVGDTGGLIF TRDV2 TRDD3 medium-sized TRDJ1
TGTTCTGTACTGGGATCCGGGGCGTACACCGATAAACTCATCTTT CSVLGSGAYTDKLIF TRDV2 - - TRDJ1
TGTGCCTGTGACACAGTCCGGGATTTTCGCACTGGGGGATACAGAGCGACCGATAAACTCATCTTT CACDTVRDFRTGGYRATDKLIF TRDV2 TRDD3 medium-sized TRDJ1
TGTGCCTGTGATCGACTGGGGGATAGGGGCACCGATAAACTCATCTTT CACDRLGDRGTDKLIF TRDV2 TRDD3 medium-sized TRDJ1
TGTGCTCTTGGGGACGTCGGCGTCGGGAGTGGGGGGAGCTGGGGTTTGTACACCGATAAACTCATCTTT CALGDVGVGSGGSWGLYTDKLIF TRDV1 - - TRDJ1
TGTGCCTGTGACCCACTTACTGGGGGTCCGCCGAGCACCGATAAACTCATCTTT CACDPLTGGPPSTDKLIF TRDV2 TRDD3 once TRDJ1
TGTGCTCTTGGGGAAAATGCGGGAATTGAGGGCGATAAACTCATCTTT CALGENAGIEGDKLIF TRDV1 - medium-sized TRDJ1
TGTGCCCTTAACTTCCTGCACACCGATAAACTCATCTTT CALNFLHTDKLIF TRDV3 - medium-sized TRDJ1
TGTGCCTGTGACACTCTGGGGGCCACCGATAAACTCATCTTT CACDTLGATDKLIF TRDV2 TRDD3 medium-sized TRDJ1
TGTGCCTGTGACACCGTCCGGGGATACGGGTACACCGATAAACTCATCTTT CACDTVRGYGYTDKLIF TRDV2 TRDD3 - TRDJ1
TGTGCCTGTTCTGTACTGGGATCCGGGGCGTACACCGATAAACTCATCTTT CACSVLGSGAYTDKLIF TRDV2 - medium-sized TRDJ1
TGTGCCTGTGACACCGTCGCGCGGGATATTCCCGATAAACTCATCTTT CACDTVARDIPDKLIF TRDV2 - many TRDJ1
TGTGCCTGTGACCCCATAATATTCTCCTGGGACACCCGACAGATGTTTTTC CACDPIIFSWDTRQMFF TRDV2 - medium-sized TRDJ3
TGCGCTCTTGGGGAACTCTACTTTACTGGGACTAACACCGATAAACTCATCTTT CALGELYFTGTNTDKLIF TRDV1 - - TRDJ1
TGTGCTCTTGGGGAACTTGGTAATGTGGGGGATACTTCGGATAAACTCATCTTT CALGELGNVGDTSDKLIF TRDV1 TRDD3 medium-sized TRDJ1
TGTGCCTGTGACAACGTACTGGGGCAATACGAGGGGTACACCGATAAACTCATCTTT CACDNVLGQYEGYTDKLIF TRDV2 TRDD3 few TRDJ1
TGTGCCTGTGACACCTTGGCTACTACTGGGGGATCGGTGTACACCGATAAACTCATCTTT CACDTLATTGGSVYTDKLIF TRDV2 TRDD3 - TRDJ1
TGTGCCTTTCTGGACTACACCGATAAACTCATCTTT CAFLDYTDKLIF TRDV3 - medium-sized TRDJ1
TGTGCCTGTGACACCGCGGAGAATACTGGGGGATTCCTTAAACTCATCTTT CACDTAENTGGFLKLIF TRDV2 TRDD3 few TRDJ1
TGTGCCTGTGACACTTTACTGGGGGATACAGCACAACTCTTCTTT CACDTLLGDTAQLFF TRDV2 TRDD3 medium-sized TRDJ2
TGTGCCTGTGACACGTTACTGGGGGATACCCCTAGCTCCGATAAACTCATCTTT CACDTLLGDTPSSDKLIF TRDV2 TRDD3 - TRDJ1
TGTGCTCTTGGGGAAGGGAGAGTATTAACAGGGGTTGCCTCCTGGGACACCCGACAGATGTTTTTC CALGEGRVLTGVASWDTRQMFF TRDV1 - many TRDJ3
TGTGCCTGTGACCCCACTGGGGGATCCTGGGACACCCGACAGATGTTTTTC CACDPTGGSWDTRQMFF TRDV2 TRDD3 many TRDJ3
TGTGCCTGTGACCCGGTAGGGGGGGATACCACCGATAAACTCATCTTT CACDPVGGDTTDKLIF TRDV2 TRDD3 medium-sized TRDJ1
TGTGCTCTTGGGGAACTTGAGGCCCACCACCCCCTATTTTCCCTTAATTACTGGGGGCCCCCCGACGCCGATAAACTCATCTTT CALGELEAHHPLFSLNYWGPPDADKLIF TRDV1 TRDD3 - TRDJ1
TGTGCTCTTGGGGAACTGGACCGACTCCCCTATAGTCGTACTGGGGGATTCTTCGATAAACTCATCTTT CALGELDRLPYSRTGGFFDKLIF TRDV1 TRDD3 - TRDJ1
TGTGCTCTTGGGGAACTCCACATTCCGGTACTGGGGGATACATGGGGGAAACTCATCTTT CALGELHIPVLGDTWGKLIF TRDV1 TRDD3 few TRDJ1
TGTGCCTGTGACCCCCTGAAAACTACTGGGGGACACAATCTCTTTACCGATAAACTCATCTTT CACDPLKTTGGHNLFTDKLIF TRDV2 TRDD3 medium-sized TRDJ1
TGTGCCTGTGACCCTACTGGGGGCCATTCCTCCTGGGACACCCGACAGATGTTTTTC CACDPTGGHSSWDTRQMFF TRDV2 TRDD3 - TRDJ3
TGTGCCTGTGACACACTGGGGGCCATCACCGATAAACTCATCTTT CACDTLGAITDKLIF TRDV2 TRDD3 - TRDJ1
TGTGCTCTTGGGGAACTCCATGACTACTGGGGGATACGGGTCACCGATAAACTCATCTTT CALGELHDYWGIRVTDKLIF TRDV1 TRDD3 medium-sized TRDJ1
TGTGCCTGTGACACTGTACTGGGGGATACGCGTGAGGTTTACGGCGATAAACTCATCTTC CACDTVLGDTREVYGDKLIF TRDV2 TRDD3 - TRDJ1
TGTGCTCTTGGGGAACTAGTCGATATGCGTTGGGGGCTGGATCCGGTGGAGCCTAACACCGATAAACTCATCTTT CALGELVDMRWGLDPVEPNTDKLIF TRDV1 - - TRDJ1
TGTGCCTGTGACATCCTGGGGGATGCCGATAAACTCATCTTT CACDILGDADKLIF TRDV2 TRDD3 medium-sized TRDJ1
TGTGCCTGTGACCTACTGGGGGATACTGACGATAAACTCATCTTT CACDLLGDTDDKLIF TRDV2 TRDD3 - TRDJ1
TGTGCTCTTGGGGAACTAGGGTCCTACCTCTGGGGGATTGGTTCCTGGGACACCCGACAGATGTTTTTC CALGELGSYLWGIGSWDTRQMFF TRDV1 TRDD3 many TRDJ3
TGTGCTCTTGGGAAGGGAGTCCGGTACTGGGGGACCGGCTCCTGGGACACCCGACAGATGTTTTTC CALGKGVRYWGTGSWDTRQMFF TRDV1 TRDD3 medium-sized TRDJ3
TGTGCCTGTGACACCTTGGGGGCTCCAAACGATAAACTCATCTTT CACDTLGAPNDKLIF TRDV2 - medium-sized TRDJ1
TGTGCCTGTGACTCCCTACGAACTGGGGTAGTGACCGATAAACTCATCTTT CACDSLRTGVVTDKLIF TRDV2 TRDD3 medium-sized TRDJ1
TGTGCCTGTGACCTCCTATTCAGACCACCTAAAAGGAACACCGATAAACTCATCTTT CACDLLFRPPKRNTDKLIF TRDV2 - - TRDJ1
TGTGCTCTTGGGGAAGCTCCATATAGGGGTGGGGTCACCGATAAACTCATCTTT CALGEAPYRGGVTDKLIF TRDV1 - medium-sized TRDJ1